The subject of this entry is one TCR beta chain. The PCR used 60 Vbeta and 13 Jbeta primers. Assay: immunoSEQ multiplex PCR; the TCRdb copy retains only in-frame clones and omits some. The sample carries about 160,000 clones, approximately 80% recorded once. The source of the sample is a study of cytomegalovirus exposure and HLA in healthy donors. V was pared by 4 bases and J by 8 bases, with 12 bases between. CDR1 is MNHNY and CDR2 is SVGAGI in the germline V gene (reference sequence). The length of the CDR3 is 14 residues. Sequenced material: PBMCs. V gene TRBV6-6 combines with J gene TRBJ1-6; perhaps TRBD1 as D (6 bases). The TCR sequence derives from a male donor in good health and CMV-seronegative. DNA of the CDR3: TGTGCCAGCAGTTTGGGCAGGGGATATTCACCCCTCCACTTT. Translating it yields CASSLGRGYSPLHF.